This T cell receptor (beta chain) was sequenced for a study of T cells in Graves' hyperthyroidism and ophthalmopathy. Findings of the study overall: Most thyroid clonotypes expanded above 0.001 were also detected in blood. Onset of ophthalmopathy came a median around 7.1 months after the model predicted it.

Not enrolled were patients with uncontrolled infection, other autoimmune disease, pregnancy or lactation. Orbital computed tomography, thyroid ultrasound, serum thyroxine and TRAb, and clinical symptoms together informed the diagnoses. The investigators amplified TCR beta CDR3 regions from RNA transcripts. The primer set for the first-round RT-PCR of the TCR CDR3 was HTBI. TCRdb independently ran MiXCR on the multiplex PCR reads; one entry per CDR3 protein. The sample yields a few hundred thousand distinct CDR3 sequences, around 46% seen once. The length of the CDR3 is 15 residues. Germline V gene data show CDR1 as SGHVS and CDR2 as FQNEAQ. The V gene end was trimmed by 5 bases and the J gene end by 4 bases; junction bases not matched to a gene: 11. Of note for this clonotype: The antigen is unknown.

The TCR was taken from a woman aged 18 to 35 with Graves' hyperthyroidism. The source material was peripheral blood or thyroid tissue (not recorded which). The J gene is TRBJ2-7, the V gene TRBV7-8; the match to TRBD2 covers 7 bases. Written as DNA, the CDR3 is TGTGCCAGCAGCCAAGAAATCGCTAGCGGTTACGAGCAGTACTTC. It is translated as CASSQEIASGYEQYF.